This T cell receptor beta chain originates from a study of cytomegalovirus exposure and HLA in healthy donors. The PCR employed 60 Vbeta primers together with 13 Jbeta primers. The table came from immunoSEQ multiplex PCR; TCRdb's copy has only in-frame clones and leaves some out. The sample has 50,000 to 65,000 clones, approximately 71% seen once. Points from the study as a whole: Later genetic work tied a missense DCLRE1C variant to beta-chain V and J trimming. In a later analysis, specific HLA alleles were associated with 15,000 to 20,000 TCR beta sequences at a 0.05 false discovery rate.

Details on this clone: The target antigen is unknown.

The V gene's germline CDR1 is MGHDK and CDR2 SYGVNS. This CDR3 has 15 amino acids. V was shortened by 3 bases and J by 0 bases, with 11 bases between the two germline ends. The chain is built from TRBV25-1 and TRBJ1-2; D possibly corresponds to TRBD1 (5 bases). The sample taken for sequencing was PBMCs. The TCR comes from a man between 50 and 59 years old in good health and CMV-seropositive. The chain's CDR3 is CASSDLTATNYGYTF. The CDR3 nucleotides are TGTGCCAGCAGTGATTTGACAGCTACTAACTATGGCTACACCTTC.